A single sample is the source of the 22 T cell receptor beta chains below, sequenced in a study of tumor-infiltrating lymphocytes in primary liver carcinoma. With 500 ng total RNA as template and a constant-region primer, TCR beta cDNA was made. Three nested multiplex PCR rounds, a slightly modified ARM-PCR method, built the TCR beta libraries. Forward primers for TRBV1-TRBV30 and a C-beta reverse primer served the first two PCR rounds, at around 11 cycles each. TCRdb re-derived calls from the multiplex PCR reads in MiXCR, one entry per CDR3 protein. The data show 95,000 to 150,000 distinct CDR3 sequences, with roughly 69% seen just once and around 9.3% held by the top ten. For each extraction, RNA and DNA were obtained together from roughly 20-30 mg of unsorted bulk tissue. Sequencing used liver tumor tissue from sampling region 1. Subset given: tumor region T1, superior pole. The receptor set was obtained from a woman aged 60-75 years with primary liver carcinoma and hepatitis B virus infection.

To note about this clonotype: At one of its ends the junction is not consistent with the germline gene, which may arise from a read error. The genes are TRBV5-1 and TRBJ2-3; 8 bases line up with TRBD2. This CDR3 comprises 16 residues. From germline, CDR1 is SGHRS and CDR2 YFSETQ. CDR3: CANSLREAGEIDTQYF. The CDR3 nucleotides read TGCGCCAACAGCTTGAGGGAAGCGGGAGAGATAGATACGCAGTATTTT.

Remarks on this clonotype: As the CDR3 is not closed by the conserved phenylalanine or tryptophan, this likely results from a read error. CDR3 in DNA: TGTGCTAGCAGTCGGACCTACAATGAGCAGTTCTAC. It translates to CASSRTYNEQFY. The chain combines TRBV6-6 with TRBJ2-1; D unclear. The CDR3 totals 12 residues. Germline V CDR1 and CDR2: MNHNY, SVGAGI (reference sequence).

The chain is built from TRBV6-1 and TRBJ2-3; a weak D match, TRBD2 (6 bases). This CDR3 has 15 amino acids. The V gene's germline CDR1 is MNHNS and CDR2 SASEGT. Deletions cut 5 bases from V and 6 bases from J, with 18 bases between. The DNA of the CDR3 is TGTGCCAGCAGTACTGAAATTGCGGGATTGGATACGCAGTATTTT. This sequence encodes CASSTEIAGLDTQYF.

Worth noting for this clonotype: A much larger clone lies a single base off, so this may be a read error. The gene calls are TRBV6-6 and TRBJ1-2, with a weak D call TRBD1 (6 bases). CDR3 size: 13 residues. Germline V gene sequence: CDR1 MNHNY, CDR2 SVGAGI (reference sequence). The CDR3 is CASIYPDSSGYTF. CDR3 sequence (DNA): TGTGCCAGCATTTACCCGGACAGTTCCGGCTACACCTTC.

The V gene is TRBV6-2 or TRBV6-3, the J gene TRBJ2-1; D unresolved. Germline CDR1 is MNHEY and CDR2 is SVGEGT. This CDR3 is 13 amino acids long. The CDR3, as DNA: TGTACCCGCAGTGTGACTGCAAACAATGAGCAGTTCTTC. Its translation is CTRSVTANNEQFF.

This chain uses TRBV12-3 or TRBV12-4 with TRBJ2-4; TRBD1 is a possible D gene (5 bases). V was shortened by 8 bases and J by 0 bases, with 8 bases between the two germline ends. The CDR3 length is 13 residues. In DNA, the CDR3 is TGTGCCAGCCTAACAGGAGCCAAAAACATTCAGTACTTC. Protein sequence: CASLTGAKNIQYF.

Regarding this clonotype: One base away lies a much larger clone, so this may be a sequencing read error. This chain joins TRBV6-5 and TRBJ1-2, with 12 nucleotides matching TRBD1. Germline values: CDR1 MNHEY, CDR2 SVGAGI. The CDR3 contains 13 residues. The V and J ends lost 6 bases and 13 bases, in that order; junction bases with no gene match: 9. The CDR3 bases are TGTGCCAGCAGGAAAGGGACAGGGGGCAGCTCCACCTTC. Its translation: CASRKGTGGSSTF.

This chain links TRBV2 with TRBJ1-4; TRBD1 might be the D (6 bases). The V end was cut by 6 bases, the J end by 7 bases, with 18 bases between. The germline gives CDR1 SNHLY, CDR2 FYNNEI. The CDR3 totals 15 residues. CDR3 nucleotides: TGTGCCAGCAGACCCTCGACAGGATACTCTGAAAAACTGTTTTTT. It is translated as CASRPSTGYSEKLFF.

Remarks on this clonotype: One junction end does not reproduce the germline sequence, and a read error may be involved. This chain uses TRBV11-2 with TRBJ2-1, with 8 bases that match TRBD2. The germline gives CDR1 SGHAT, CDR2 FQNNGV. The CDR3 loop spans 15 amino acids. In DNA form, the CDR3 reads TGCTCCAGCAGCTGGGCTAGCGGGTTTAACAATGAGCAGTCCTTC. Protein sequence: CSSSWASGFNNEQSF.

On this clonotype: It is unclear where the CDR3 begins or ends on the DNA, so no DNA is shown, and the CDR3 is as TCRdb lists it. This chain links TRBV7-8 with TRBJ2-2; the table's D call, TRBD2, has no DNA check behind it. Including both end residues, the CDR3 is 15 amino acids long. The V gene's germline CDR1 is SGHVS and CDR2 FQNEAQ. CDR3 residues: CASRFGGGNTGELIF.

The table lists this clonotype with many counts. This chain links TRBV6-5 with TRBJ2-1; 10 nucleotides agree with TRBD2. Germline lookup yields CDR1 MNHEY and CDR2 SVGAGI. V gave up 7 bases and J gave up 9 bases; unmatched junction bases: 12. CDR3 length equals 15 residues. CDR3 in amino acids: CASTTAAGGPGEQFF. The CDR3 DNA reads TGTGCCAGCACCACCGCAGCGGGAGGGCCCGGTGAGCAGTTCTTC.

The chain has TRBV5-1 and TRBJ2-3; TRBD2 aligns across 7 bases. CDR3 length: 15 residues. V was clipped by 4 bases and J by 2 bases; unmatched bases: 7. From germline, CDR1 is SGHRS and CDR2 YFSETQ. The CDR3 nucleotides read TGCGCCAGCAGCATTTTTGCGGGAGCCACAGATACGCAGTATTTT. Amino acids: CASSIFAGATDTQYF.

Notes on this clonotype: Just one base apart from a much larger clone, this may be a read error. This chain connects TRBV28 to TRBJ2-7; TRBD1 might be the D (6 bases). V was cut by 8 bases and J by 2 bases, with 19 bases left in between. The CDR3 is 15 amino acids. Germline assignment: CDR1 MDHEN and CDR2 SYDVKM. DNA of the CDR3: TGTGCCAGCGGATCGAACAGGGCTCTTCCCTACGAGCAGTACTTC. Its translation is CASGSNRALPYEQYF.

This rearrangement joins TRBV7-9 to TRBJ1-4; no firm D call. Per germline, CDR1 SEHNR and CDR2 FQNEAQ (reference sequence). There are 13 residues in the CDR3. V was cut by 2 bases and J by 5 bases, with 6 bases left in between. CDR3 DNA sequence: TGTGCCAGCAGCTTAATCGAAAATGAAAAACTGTTTTTT. Protein sequence: CASSLIENEKLFF.

This clonotype occurred a few times. The J gene is TRBJ1-3, the V gene TRBV18; D is undetermined. This CDR3 is built from 16 residues. V lost 5 bases, J lost 0 bases, and 14 bases lay in between. The germline CDR1 and CDR2 sequences are KGHSH and LQKENI. The CDR3 region is CASSVVPGDSGNTIYF. Written as DNA, the CDR3 is TGTGCCAGCTCAGTTGTCCCTGGGGACTCTGGAAACACCATATATTTT.

This clonotype was observed many times. This sequence joins TRBV6-1 and TRBJ1-5, with D uncertain. The CDR3 loop spans 13 amino acids. Trimming removed 6 bases from V and 1 base from J, with 7 bases in between. Germline V gene sequence: CDR1 MNHNS, CDR2 SASEGT. The CDR3 region has the DNA TGTGCCAGCAGGGGGTTGAGCAATCAGCCCCAGCATTTT. Its translation is CASRGLSNQPQHF.

Remarks on this clonotype: A read error may produce the germline difference seen at one junction end. V is TRBV29-1 and J is TRBJ2-1; D is perhaps TRBD1 (5 bases). This CDR3 is built from 14 residues. The germline V gene has CDR1 SQVTM and CDR2 ANQGSEA. The CDR3 region has the DNA TGCAGCGTTGACAGGGTAAACTCCTACAATGTGCAGGTCTTC. This gives the protein CSVDRVNSYNVQVF.

The chain combines TRBV5-1 with TRBJ1-1, with 7 bases fitting TRBD1. Germline-derived CDR1 and CDR2 are SGHRS and YFSETQ. V was pared by 4 bases and J by 3 bases, with 6 bases of the junction left unmatched. The CDR3 has 14 amino acids. The CDR3 reads CASSPGTVHTEAFF. The CDR3, as DNA: TGCGCCAGCAGCCCTGGGACAGTGCACACTGAAGCTTTCTTT. Drawing the rest from reference TRBV5-1 and TRBJ1-1, the complete variable domain is KAGVTQTPRYLIKTRGQQVTLSCSPISGHRSVSWYQQTPGQGLQFLFEYFSETQRNKGNFPGRFSGRQFSNSRSEMNVSTLELGDSALYLCASSPGTVHTEAFFGQGTRLTVV.

This clonotype was recorded once. The V call is TRBV28, the J call TRBJ2-7, with 9 bases identical to TRBD2. The CDR3 spans 15 residues. Germline CDR1 is MDHEN and CDR2 is SYDVKM. With V trimmed by 10 bases and J by 5 bases, 15 bases remained unmatched. CDR3 sequence reads: CAIPAWISGSHEQYF. CDR3 nucleotides: TGTGCCATTCCCGCCTGGATTAGCGGGAGTCACGAGCAGTACTTC.

Many counts were recorded for this clonotype. The junction differs from germline at one of its ends, possibly a read error. The chain combines TRBV29-1 with TRBJ2-7; D is uncertain. The germline V gene encodes CDR1 SQVTM and CDR2 ANQGSEA. The CDR3 spans 11 residues. CDR3 region: CSVDLPGTDQF. CDR3 coding DNA: TGCAGCGTTGACCTCCCCGGAACAGACCAATTC.

Concerning this clonotype: A much larger clone sits a single nucleotide away, making a read error possible. This rearrangement joins TRBV29-1 to TRBJ1-2; D not certain. V gave up 4 bases and J gave up 7 bases, with 13 bases separating them. This CDR3 region has 12 residues. The germline gives CDR1 SQVTM, CDR2 ANQGSEA. The CDR3 DNA reads as TGCAGCGTTGGGCCATTTGAGGGTGGCTACACCTTC. Protein product: CSVGPFEGGYTF.

Note on this clonotype: No conserved phenylalanine or tryptophan is present at the end of the CDR3, so a read error is the likely explanation. The chain uses TRBV6-2 or TRBV6-3 and TRBJ2-7; TRBD2 aligns across 9 bases. CDR3 length: 16 amino acids. Looked up from germline, CDR1 is MNHEY and CDR2 is SVGEGT. In nucleotides, the CDR3 is TGTGCCTGCAGCTTCGCCCTAGCGGGGAATTCCTACGAGCAGTACTTG. The encoded protein is CACSFALAGNSYEQYL.